The present T cell receptor (beta chain) was sequenced within a study of blood T cell repertoires in COVID-19. Study-wide context: Samples of COVID-19 (acute and convalescent) were obtained from the United States, Italy and Spain.

Original processing methods: Scientists estimated how many nucleated cells there were by amplifying reference gene primers. Repertoires were generated with immunoSEQ multiplex PCR, while TCRdb's copy carries only in-frame clones and drops some. That table is the source of V, J and clone size, and D and trimming were worked out from the DNA. In the table there are about 140,000 clones, more than 75% of which are singletons. This TCR was recovered from a man between 60 and 75 years old who had recovered from COVID-19. The sequencing sample was made of PBMCs or T cells enriched from blood (not recorded which).

The CDR3 protein is CASRREGEWTDTQYF. For the CDR3, the DNA is TGTGCCAGCAGGAGGGAGGGCGAATGGACAGATACGCAGTATTTT. This chain connects TRBV6-5 to TRBJ2-3; 7 bases line up with TRBD2. The CDR3 contains 15 residues. The germline V gene has CDR1 MNHEY and CDR2 SVGAGI. Unmatched junction bases numbered 9, after V lost 6 bases and J lost 3 bases.